This is a list of T cell receptor beta chains from one sample in a study of shared clonotypes between healthy human individuals. Measured with immunoSEQ multiplex PCR; TCRdb has only the in-frame clones, and not every one. The table includes over 950,000 clones, approximately 77% detected once. The sample was memory CD4+ T cells from PBMCs. The source of these receptors is a man aged 18-30 years in good health. Some clones in this sample may be carry-over from other donors' samples. CDR3s include the opening cysteine and the closing phenylalanine or tryptophan. D genes are given only for firm matches. Rows may omit the clone size; those that give it use once, few, many or a size class.

cdr3_aa | cdr3_nt | cdr3_length | clone_size | d_call | j_call | v_call
CASSFDKFVAADIQYF | TGTGCCAGCAGCTTTGATAAGTTTGTAGCGGCGGACATTCAGTACTTC | 16 | NA | NA | TRBJ2-4 | TRBV11-3
CASSHHSYEQYF | TGTGCCAGCAGTCATCATTCCTACGAGCAGTACTTC | 12 | NA | NA | TRBJ2-7 | TRBV6-1
CAISESLAGLYNEQFF | TGTGCCATCAGTGAGTCTCTAGCGGGACTTTACAATGAGCAGTTCTTC | 16 | NA | TRBD2 | TRBJ2-1 | TRBV10-3
CASSQRTLPNTEAFF | TGTGCCAGCAGTCAGAGGACACTGCCGAACACTGAAGCTTTCTTT | 15 | NA | NA | TRBJ1-1 | TRBV2
CASSLNAIPTSQIF | TGTGCCAGCAGCTTGAACGCGATCCCGACTAGTCAGATCTTC | 14 | NA | NA | TRBJ2-1 | TRBV5-4
CASSSMSRGMNYGYTF | TGTGCCAGCAGTTCCATGTCGCGGGGGATGAACTATGGCTACACCTTC | 16 | NA | NA | TRBJ1-2 | TRBV28
CASSRDLYEQYF | TGTGCCAGTAGTCGGGATCTCTACGAGCAGTACTTC | 12 | NA | NA | TRBJ2-7 | TRBV19
CASSPPVGYGYTF | TGTGCCAGCAGCCCACCCGTCGGGTATGGCTACACCTTC | 13 | NA | NA | TRBJ1-2 | TRBV28
CASSDGTSGRAQYF | TGTGCCAGCAGTGACGGGACTAGCGGGAGGGCCCAGTACTTC | 14 | NA | TRBD2 | TRBJ2-5 | TRBV6-1
CASSLGTGVRTGELFF | TGTGCCAGCAGCCTTGGGACAGGTGTGAGGACCGGGGAGCTGTTTTTT | 16 | few | TRBD1 | TRBJ2-2 | TRBV9
CASKGLAEAYEQYF | TGTGCCAGCAAAGGACTAGCGGAAGCCTACGAGCAGTACTTC | 14 | NA | TRBD2 | TRBJ2-7 | TRBV2
CASSFLTTPGAFF | TGTGCCAGCAGTTTTCTCACTACCCCGGGGGCTTTCTTT | 13 | NA | NA | TRBJ1-1 | TRBV28
CASSLMALAGYNEQFF | TGTGCCAGCAGTTTAATGGCGCTAGCGGGATACAATGAGCAGTTCTTC | 16 | once | TRBD2 | TRBJ2-1 | TRBV27
CASSLAGAGSYNEQFF | TGTGCCAGCAGCTTGGCCGGAGCGGGCTCCTACAATGAGCAGTTCTTC | 16 | NA | NA | TRBJ2-1 | TRBV5-4